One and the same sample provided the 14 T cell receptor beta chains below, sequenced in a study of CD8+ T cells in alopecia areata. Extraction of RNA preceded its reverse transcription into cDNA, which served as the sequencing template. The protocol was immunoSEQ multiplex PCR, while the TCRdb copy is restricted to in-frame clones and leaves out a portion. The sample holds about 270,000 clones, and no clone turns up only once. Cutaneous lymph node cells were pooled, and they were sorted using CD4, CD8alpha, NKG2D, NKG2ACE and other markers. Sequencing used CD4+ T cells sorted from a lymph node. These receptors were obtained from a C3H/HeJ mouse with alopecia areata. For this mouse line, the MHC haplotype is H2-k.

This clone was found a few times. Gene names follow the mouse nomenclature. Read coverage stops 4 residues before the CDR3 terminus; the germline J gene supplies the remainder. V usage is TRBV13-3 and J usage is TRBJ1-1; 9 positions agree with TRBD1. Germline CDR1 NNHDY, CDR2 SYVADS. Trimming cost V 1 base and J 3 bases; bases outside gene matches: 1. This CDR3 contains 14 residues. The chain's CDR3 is CASSDTGGDTEVFF. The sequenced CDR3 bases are TGTGCCAGCAGTGATACAGGGGGCGACACA.

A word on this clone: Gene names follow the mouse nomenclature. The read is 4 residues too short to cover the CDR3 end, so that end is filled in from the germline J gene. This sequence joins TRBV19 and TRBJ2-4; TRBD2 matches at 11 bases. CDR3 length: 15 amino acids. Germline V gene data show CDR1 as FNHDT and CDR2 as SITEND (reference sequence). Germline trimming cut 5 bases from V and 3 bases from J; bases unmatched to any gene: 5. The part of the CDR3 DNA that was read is TGTGCCAGCAGCCCGACTGGGGGGGACCAAAAC. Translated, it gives CASSPTGGDQN. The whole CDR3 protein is CASSPTGGDQNTLYF. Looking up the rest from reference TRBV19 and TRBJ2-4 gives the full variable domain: GGIITQTPKFLIGQEGQKLTLKCQQNFNHDTMYWYRQDSGKGLRLIYYSITENDLQKGDLSEGYDASREKKSSFSLTVTSAQKNEMAVFLCASSPTGGDQNTLYFGAGTRLSVL.

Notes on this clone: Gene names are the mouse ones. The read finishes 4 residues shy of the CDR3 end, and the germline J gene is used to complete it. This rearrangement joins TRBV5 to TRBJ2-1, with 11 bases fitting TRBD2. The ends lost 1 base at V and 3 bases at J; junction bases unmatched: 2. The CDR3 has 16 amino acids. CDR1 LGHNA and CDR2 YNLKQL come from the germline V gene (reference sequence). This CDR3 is CASSQGTGGSYAEQFF. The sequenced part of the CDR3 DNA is TGTGCCAGCAGCCAAGGGACTGGGGGGAGCTATGCT.

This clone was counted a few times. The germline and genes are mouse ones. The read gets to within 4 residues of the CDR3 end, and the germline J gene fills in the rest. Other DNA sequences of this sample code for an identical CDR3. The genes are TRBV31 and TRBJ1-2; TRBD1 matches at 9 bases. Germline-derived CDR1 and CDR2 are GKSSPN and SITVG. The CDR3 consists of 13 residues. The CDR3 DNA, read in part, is TGTGCCTGGAGTCTAGGGACAGGGTCC. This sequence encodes CAWSLGTGS. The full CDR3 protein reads CAWSLGTGSDYTF.

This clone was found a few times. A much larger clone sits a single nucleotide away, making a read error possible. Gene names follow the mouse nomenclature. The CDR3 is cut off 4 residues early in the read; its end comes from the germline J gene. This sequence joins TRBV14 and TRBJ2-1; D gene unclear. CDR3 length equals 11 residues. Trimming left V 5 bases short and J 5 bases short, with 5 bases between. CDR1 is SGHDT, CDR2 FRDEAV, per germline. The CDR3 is CASSHNAEQFF. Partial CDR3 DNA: TGTGCCAGCAGCCACAATGCT.

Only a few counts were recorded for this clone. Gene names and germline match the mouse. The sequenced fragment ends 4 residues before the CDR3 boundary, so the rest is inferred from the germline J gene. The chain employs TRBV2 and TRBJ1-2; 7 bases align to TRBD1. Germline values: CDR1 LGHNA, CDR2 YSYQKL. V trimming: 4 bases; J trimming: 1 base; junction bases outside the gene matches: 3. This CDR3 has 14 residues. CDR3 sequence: CASSPRDRNSDYTF. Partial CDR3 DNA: TGTGCCAGCAGCCCCCGGGACAGAAACTCC.

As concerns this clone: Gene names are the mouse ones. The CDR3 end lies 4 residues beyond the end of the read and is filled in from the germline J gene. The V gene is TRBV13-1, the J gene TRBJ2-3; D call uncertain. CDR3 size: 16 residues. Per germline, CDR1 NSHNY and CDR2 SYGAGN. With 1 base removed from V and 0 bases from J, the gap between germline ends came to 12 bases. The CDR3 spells CASSDLQLSSAETLYF. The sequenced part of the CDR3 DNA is TGTGCCAGCAGTGATCTACAGTTATCTAGTGCAGAA.

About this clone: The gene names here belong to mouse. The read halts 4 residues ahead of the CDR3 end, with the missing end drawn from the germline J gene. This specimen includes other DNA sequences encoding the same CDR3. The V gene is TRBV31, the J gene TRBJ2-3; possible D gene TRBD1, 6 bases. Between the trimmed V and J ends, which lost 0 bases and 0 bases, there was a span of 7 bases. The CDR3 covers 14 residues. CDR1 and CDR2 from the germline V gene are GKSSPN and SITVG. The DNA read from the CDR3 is TGTGCCTGGAGTCTGCAGGGGAGTGCAGAA. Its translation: CAWSLQGSAE. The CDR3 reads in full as CAWSLQGSAETLYF.

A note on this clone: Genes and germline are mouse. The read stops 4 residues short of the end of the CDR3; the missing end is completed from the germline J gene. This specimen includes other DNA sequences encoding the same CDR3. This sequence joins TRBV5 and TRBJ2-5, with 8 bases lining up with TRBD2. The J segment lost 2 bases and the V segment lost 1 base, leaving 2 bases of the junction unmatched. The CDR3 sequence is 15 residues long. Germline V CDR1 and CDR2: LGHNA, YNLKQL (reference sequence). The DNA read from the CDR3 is TGTGCCAGCAGCCAAGTGGGGGGGGGCCAAGAC. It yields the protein CASSQVGGGQD. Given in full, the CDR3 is CASSQVGGGQDTQYF.

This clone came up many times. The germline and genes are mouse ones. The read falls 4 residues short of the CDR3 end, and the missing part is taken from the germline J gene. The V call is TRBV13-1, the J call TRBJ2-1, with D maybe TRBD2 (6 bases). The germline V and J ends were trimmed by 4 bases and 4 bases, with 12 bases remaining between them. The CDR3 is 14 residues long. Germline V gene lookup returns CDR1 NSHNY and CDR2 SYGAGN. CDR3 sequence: CASSPGASYAEQFF. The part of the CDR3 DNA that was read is TGTGCCAGCAGTCCTGGGGCCTCTTATGCT.

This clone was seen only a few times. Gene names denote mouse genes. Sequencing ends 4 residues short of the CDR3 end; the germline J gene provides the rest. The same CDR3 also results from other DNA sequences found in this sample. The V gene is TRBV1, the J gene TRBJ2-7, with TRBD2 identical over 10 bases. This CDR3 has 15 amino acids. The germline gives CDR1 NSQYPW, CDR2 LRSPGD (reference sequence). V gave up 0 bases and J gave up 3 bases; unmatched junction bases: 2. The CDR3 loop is CTCSAERTGGYEQYF. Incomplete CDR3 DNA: TGCACCTGCAGTGCAGAAAGGACTGGGGGCTAT.

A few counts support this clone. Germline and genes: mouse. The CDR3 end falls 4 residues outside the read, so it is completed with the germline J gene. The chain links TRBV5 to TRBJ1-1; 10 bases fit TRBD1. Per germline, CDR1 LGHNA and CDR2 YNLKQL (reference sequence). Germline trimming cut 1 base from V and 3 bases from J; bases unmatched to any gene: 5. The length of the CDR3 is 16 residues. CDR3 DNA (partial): TGTGCCAGCAGCCAAGTGACAGGGGGCGCCGACACA. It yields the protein CASSQVTGGADT. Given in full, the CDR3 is CASSQVTGGADTEVFF.

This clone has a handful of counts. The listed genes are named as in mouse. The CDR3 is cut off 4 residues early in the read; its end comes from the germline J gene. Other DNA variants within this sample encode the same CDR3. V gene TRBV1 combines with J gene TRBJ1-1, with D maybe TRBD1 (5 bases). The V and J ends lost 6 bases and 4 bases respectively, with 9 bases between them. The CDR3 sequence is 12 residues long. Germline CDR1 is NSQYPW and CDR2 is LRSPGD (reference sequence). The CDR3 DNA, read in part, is TGCACCTGCAGCCCCGACAGCACA. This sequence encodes CTCSPDST. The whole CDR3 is CTCSPDSTEVFF.

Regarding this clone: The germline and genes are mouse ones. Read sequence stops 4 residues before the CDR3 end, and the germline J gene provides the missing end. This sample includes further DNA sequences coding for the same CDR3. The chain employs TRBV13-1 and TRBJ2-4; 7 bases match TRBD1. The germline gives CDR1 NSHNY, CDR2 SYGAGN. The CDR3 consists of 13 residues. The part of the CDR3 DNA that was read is TGTGCCAGCAGTGGGGGACAGAAAAAC. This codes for CASSGGQKN. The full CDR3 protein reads CASSGGQKNTLYF.